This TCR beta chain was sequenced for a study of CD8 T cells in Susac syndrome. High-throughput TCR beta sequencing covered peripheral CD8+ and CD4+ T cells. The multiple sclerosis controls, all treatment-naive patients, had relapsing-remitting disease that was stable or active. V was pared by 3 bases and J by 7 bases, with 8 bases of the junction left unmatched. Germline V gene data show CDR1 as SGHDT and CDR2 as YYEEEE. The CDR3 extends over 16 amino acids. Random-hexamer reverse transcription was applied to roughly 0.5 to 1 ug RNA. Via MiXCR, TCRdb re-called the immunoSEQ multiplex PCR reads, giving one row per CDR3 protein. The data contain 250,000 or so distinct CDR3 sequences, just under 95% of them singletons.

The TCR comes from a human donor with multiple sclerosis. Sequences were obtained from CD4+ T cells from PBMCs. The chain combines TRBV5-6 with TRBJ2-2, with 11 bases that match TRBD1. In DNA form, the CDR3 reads TGTGCCAGCAGCTACCCTTGGGACAGGGGGATCGGGGAGCTGTTTTTT. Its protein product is CASSYPWDRGIGELFF.